This paragraph covers one T cell receptor (beta chain) sequence. The clone's antigen remains unknown. Base qualities are not at hand, and no much larger clone is one base apart. Each collaborating institution followed its own protocols to collect whole blood in K2EDTA tubes. For TCRbeta analysis, collaborators shipped samples as frozen whole blood, isolated PBMCs, or DNA extracted from either of those sample types. TCRbeta CDR3 regions were amplified from genomic DNA using the immunoSEQ Assay, a bias-controlled multiplex PCR. For the original study's pipeline: The number of nucleated cells in each sample was estimated by amplification of reference gene primers within the assay. Sequence reads were collapsed and filtered to measure the absolute abundance of every unique TCRbeta CDR3 rearrangement. Productive Simpson clonality was computed per sample as the square root of Simpson's diversity index over productive rearrangements. In its TCRdb copy, this immuneACCESS table keeps in-frame sequences only and misses some clones. Where compared with another copy, unresolved V genes explain less than half of these, and the others have no known cause. The V and J calls and clone size were taken over from that table, and D and trimming were inferred from the DNA. For this sample the table gives roughly 63,000 clones, of which 85% to 90% were detected only once. 2.5% to 3% of the sample lies in the top ten.

The entry originates in a study of blood T cell repertoires in COVID-19 (dated by TCRdb to the early 2020s). Describing the broader study: Samples covering the acute and convalescent phases of COVID-19 were provided by collaborators in the United States, Italy and Spain. The prospective study material was composed of cDNA or gDNA derived from T cells, B-cell-depleted T cells, or PBMCs. Deeply sampled blood TCRbeta repertoires from subjects exposed to, actively infected with, or recovered from COVID-19 were included in the dataset. The repertoires were made available in a free public database intended to serve as a resource for research on the immune response to SARS-CoV-2. The samples were drawn from two sources: the first 160 participants of the ongoing ImmuneRACE study, and 1,254 subjects contributed by 6 global collaborators. Sample metadata almost always included a de-identified subject ID, COVID-19 status, age in years and sex. Where HLA class I and class II types were available, the types were taken from metadata supplied by the sample provider, not from assay-based typing.

What the work shows at the level of the full study, not this receptor alone: How much clinical and demographic metadata was included differed by source and by participant, and the metadata was provided uncurated.

Trimmed from V: 4 bases; trimmed from J: 3 bases; junction bases lacking a gene match: 6. Inclusive of the bounding cysteine and phenylalanine, the CDR3 is 15 residues long. Only the CDR3 DNA is retained, 45 bases long and in frame from the first base. The germline V gene sets CDR1 to SGHRS and CDR2 to YFSETQ. Recombination connected TRBV5-1 to TRBJ2-2; 7 bases in between match TRBD1. The receptor was isolated from a man aged 50 to 59 with acute or convalescent COVID-19. Sequencing was carried out using peripheral blood. The nucleotide sequence reads TGCGCCAGCAGCCGGACGACAGGGCACACCGGGGAGCTGTTTTTT. This encodes CASSRTTGHTGELFF.